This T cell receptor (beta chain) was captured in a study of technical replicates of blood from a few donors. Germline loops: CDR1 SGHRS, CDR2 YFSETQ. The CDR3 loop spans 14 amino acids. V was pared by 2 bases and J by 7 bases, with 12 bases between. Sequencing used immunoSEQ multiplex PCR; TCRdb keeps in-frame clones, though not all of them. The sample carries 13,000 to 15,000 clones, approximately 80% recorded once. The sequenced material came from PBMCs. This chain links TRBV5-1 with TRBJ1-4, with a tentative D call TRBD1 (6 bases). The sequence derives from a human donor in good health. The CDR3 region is CASSFEQGSEKLFF. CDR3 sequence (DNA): TGCGCCAGCAGCTTCGAACAGGGTAGTGAAAAACTGTTTTTT.